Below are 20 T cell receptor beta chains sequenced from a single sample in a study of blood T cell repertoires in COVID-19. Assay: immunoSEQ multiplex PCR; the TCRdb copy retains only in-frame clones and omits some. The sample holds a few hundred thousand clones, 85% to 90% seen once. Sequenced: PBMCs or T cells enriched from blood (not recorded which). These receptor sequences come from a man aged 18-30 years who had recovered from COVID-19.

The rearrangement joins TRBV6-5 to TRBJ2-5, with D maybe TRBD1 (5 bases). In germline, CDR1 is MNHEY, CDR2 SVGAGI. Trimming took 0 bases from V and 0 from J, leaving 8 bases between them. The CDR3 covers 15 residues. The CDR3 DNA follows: TGTGCCAGCAGTTACTCCCCAGGGCACCAAGAGACCCAGTACTTC. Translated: CASSYSPGHQETQYF.

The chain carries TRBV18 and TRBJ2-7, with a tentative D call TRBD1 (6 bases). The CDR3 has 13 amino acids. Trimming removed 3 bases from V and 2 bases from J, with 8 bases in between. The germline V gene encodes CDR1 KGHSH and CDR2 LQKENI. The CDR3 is CASSPWTAYEQYF. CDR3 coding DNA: TGTGCCAGCTCACCCTGGACAGCCTACGAGCAGTACTTC. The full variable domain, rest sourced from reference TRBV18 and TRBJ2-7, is NAGVMQNPRHLVRRRGQEARLRCSPMKGHSHVYWYRQLPEEGLKFMVYLQKENIIDESGMPKERFSAEFPKEGPSILRIQQVVRGDSAAYFCASSPWTAYEQYFGPGTRLTVT.

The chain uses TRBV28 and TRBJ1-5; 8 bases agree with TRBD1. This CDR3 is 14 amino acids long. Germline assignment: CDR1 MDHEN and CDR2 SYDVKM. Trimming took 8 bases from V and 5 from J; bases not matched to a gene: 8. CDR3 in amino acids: CASLPSGGYQPQHF. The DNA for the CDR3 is TGTGCCAGCCTGCCTTCAGGGGGCTATCAGCCCCAGCATTTT.

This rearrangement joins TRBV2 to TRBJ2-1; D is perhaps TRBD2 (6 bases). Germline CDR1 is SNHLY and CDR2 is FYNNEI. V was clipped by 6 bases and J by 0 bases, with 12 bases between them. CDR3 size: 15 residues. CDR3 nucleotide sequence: TGTGCCAGCAGCCGGGACTTCCTCTCCTACAATGAGCAGTTCTTC. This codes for CASSRDFLSYNEQFF.

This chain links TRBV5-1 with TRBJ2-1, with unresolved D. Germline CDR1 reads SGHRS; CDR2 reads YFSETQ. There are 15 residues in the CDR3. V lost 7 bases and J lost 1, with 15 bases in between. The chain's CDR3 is CASAGGGSSYNEQFF. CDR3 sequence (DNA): TGCGCCAGCGCTGGTGGCGGCAGTTCCTACAATGAGCAGTTCTTC.

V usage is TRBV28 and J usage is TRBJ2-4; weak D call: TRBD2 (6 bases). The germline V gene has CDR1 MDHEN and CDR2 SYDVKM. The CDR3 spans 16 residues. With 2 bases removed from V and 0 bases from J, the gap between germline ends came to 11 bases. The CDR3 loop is CASSLGGGLAKNIQYF. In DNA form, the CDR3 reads TGTGCCAGCAGTTTAGGGGGAGGTTTAGCCAAAAACATTCAGTACTTC. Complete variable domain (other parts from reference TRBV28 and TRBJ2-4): DVKVTQSSRYLVKRTGEKVFLECVQDMDHENMFWYRQDPGLGLRLIYFSYDVKMKEKGDIPEGYSVSREKKERFSLILESASTNQTSMYLCASSLGGGLAKNIQYFGAGTRLSVL.

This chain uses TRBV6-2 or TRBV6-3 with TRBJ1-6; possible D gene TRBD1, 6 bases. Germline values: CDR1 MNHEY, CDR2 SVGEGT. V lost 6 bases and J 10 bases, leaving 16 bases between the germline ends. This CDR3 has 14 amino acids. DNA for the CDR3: TGTGCCAGCAGCCCCAGGGGAGGGTTGTCACCCCTCCACTTT. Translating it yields CASSPRGGLSPLHF.

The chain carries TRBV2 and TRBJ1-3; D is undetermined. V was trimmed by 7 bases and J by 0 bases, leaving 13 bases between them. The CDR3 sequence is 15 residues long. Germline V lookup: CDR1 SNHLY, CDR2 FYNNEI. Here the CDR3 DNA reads TGTGCCAGCACCTGGCGGGGATACTCTGGAAACACCATATATTTT. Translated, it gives CASTWRGYSGNTIYF.

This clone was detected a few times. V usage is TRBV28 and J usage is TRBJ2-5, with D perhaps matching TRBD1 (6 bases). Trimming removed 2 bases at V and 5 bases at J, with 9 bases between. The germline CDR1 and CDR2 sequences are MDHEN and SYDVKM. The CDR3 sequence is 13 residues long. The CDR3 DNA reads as TGTGCCAGCAGTTTACGACAGGACGAGACCCAGTACTTC. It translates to CASSLRQDETQYF.

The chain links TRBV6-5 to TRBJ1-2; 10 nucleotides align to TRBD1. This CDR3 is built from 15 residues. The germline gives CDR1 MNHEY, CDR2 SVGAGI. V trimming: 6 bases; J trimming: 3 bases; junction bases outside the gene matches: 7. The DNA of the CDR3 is TGTGCCAGCAGGCCTACCGGGACAGGGGACTATGGCTACACCTTC. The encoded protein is CASRPTGTGDYGYTF.

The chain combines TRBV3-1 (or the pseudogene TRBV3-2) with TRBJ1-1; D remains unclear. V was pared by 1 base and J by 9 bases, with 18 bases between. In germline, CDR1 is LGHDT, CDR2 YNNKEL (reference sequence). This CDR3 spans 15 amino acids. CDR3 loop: CASSQAAYRKDQAFF. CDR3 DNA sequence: TGTGCCAGCAGCCAAGCCGCCTACAGAAAAGATCAAGCTTTCTTT.

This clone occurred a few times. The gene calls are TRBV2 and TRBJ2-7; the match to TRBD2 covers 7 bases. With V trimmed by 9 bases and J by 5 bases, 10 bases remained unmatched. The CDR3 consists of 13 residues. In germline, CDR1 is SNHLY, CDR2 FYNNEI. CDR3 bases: TGTGCCAGTCGGAGACTAGCCCAGAACGAGCAGTACTTC. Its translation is CASRRLAQNEQYF.

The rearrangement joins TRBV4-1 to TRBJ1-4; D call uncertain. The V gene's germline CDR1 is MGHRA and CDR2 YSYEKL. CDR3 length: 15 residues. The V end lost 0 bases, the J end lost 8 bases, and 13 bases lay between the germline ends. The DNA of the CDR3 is TGCGCCAGCAGCCAAGAGTGGCAGTCCTGGGAAAAACTGTTTTTT. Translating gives CASSQEWQSWEKLFF.

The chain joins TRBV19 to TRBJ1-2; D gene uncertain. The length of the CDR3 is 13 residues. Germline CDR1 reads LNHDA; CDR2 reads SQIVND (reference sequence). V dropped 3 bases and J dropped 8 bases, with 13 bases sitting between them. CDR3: CASSIARGNGYTF. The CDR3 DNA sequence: TGTGCCAGTAGTATCGCGCGCGGGAACGGCTACACCTTC. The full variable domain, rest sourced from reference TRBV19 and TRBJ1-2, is DGGITQSPKYLFRKEGQNVTLSCEQNLNHDAMYWYRQDPGQGLRLIYYSQIVNDFQKGDIAEGYSVSREKKESFPLTVTSAQKNPTAFYLCASSIARGNGYTFGSGTRLTVV.

The CDR3 protein is CASRLAWIGLERSEQFF. DNA of the CDR3: TGTGCAAGTCGCTTAGCGTGGATAGGACTAGAGCGTAGTGAGCAGTTCTTC. The chain links TRBV12-2 to TRBJ2-1; the table's D call TRBD2 went unverified against the DNA. TRBV12-2 is annotated as a pseudogene. This CDR3 has 17 residues.

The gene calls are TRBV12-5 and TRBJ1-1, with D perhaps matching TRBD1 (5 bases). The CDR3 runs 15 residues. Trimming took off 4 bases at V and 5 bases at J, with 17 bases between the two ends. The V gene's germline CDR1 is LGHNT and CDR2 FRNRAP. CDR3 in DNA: TGTGCTAGTGGTTCCGGAGTGGGGCTAATGACTGAAGCTTTCTTT. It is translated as CASGSGVGLMTEAFF. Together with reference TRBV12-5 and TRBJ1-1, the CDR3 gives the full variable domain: DARVTQTPRHKVTEMGQEVTMRCQPILGHNTVFWYRQTMMQGLELLAYFRNRAPLDDSGMPKDRFSAEMPDATLATLKIQPSEPRDSAVYFCASGSGVGLMTEAFFGQGTRLTVV.

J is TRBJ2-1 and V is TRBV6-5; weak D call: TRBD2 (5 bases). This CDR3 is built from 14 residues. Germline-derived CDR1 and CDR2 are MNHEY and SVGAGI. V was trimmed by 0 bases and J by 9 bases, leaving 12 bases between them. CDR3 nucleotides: TGTGCCAGCAGTTACTCGACCCCCAGCGGTGAGCAGTTCTTC. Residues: CASSYSTPSGEQFF.

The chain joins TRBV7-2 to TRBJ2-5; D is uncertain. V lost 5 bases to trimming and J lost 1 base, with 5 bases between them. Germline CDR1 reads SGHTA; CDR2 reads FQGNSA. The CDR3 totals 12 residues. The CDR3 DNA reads TGTGCCAGCAGCCCCGTCCAAGAGACCCAGTACTTC. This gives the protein CASSPVQETQYF.

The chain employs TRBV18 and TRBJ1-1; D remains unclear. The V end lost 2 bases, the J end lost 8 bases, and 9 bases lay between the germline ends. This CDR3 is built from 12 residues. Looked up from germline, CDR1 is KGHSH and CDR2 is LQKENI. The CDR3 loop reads CASSPYYGEAFF. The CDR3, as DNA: TGTGCCAGCTCACCATACTACGGAGAAGCTTTCTTT.

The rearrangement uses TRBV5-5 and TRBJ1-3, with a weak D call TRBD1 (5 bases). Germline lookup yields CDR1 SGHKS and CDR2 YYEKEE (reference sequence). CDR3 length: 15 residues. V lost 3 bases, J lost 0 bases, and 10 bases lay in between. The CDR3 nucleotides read TGTGCCAGCAGCTGGGGGGGACGCTCTGGAAACACCATATATTTT. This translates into CASSWGGRSGNTIYF.